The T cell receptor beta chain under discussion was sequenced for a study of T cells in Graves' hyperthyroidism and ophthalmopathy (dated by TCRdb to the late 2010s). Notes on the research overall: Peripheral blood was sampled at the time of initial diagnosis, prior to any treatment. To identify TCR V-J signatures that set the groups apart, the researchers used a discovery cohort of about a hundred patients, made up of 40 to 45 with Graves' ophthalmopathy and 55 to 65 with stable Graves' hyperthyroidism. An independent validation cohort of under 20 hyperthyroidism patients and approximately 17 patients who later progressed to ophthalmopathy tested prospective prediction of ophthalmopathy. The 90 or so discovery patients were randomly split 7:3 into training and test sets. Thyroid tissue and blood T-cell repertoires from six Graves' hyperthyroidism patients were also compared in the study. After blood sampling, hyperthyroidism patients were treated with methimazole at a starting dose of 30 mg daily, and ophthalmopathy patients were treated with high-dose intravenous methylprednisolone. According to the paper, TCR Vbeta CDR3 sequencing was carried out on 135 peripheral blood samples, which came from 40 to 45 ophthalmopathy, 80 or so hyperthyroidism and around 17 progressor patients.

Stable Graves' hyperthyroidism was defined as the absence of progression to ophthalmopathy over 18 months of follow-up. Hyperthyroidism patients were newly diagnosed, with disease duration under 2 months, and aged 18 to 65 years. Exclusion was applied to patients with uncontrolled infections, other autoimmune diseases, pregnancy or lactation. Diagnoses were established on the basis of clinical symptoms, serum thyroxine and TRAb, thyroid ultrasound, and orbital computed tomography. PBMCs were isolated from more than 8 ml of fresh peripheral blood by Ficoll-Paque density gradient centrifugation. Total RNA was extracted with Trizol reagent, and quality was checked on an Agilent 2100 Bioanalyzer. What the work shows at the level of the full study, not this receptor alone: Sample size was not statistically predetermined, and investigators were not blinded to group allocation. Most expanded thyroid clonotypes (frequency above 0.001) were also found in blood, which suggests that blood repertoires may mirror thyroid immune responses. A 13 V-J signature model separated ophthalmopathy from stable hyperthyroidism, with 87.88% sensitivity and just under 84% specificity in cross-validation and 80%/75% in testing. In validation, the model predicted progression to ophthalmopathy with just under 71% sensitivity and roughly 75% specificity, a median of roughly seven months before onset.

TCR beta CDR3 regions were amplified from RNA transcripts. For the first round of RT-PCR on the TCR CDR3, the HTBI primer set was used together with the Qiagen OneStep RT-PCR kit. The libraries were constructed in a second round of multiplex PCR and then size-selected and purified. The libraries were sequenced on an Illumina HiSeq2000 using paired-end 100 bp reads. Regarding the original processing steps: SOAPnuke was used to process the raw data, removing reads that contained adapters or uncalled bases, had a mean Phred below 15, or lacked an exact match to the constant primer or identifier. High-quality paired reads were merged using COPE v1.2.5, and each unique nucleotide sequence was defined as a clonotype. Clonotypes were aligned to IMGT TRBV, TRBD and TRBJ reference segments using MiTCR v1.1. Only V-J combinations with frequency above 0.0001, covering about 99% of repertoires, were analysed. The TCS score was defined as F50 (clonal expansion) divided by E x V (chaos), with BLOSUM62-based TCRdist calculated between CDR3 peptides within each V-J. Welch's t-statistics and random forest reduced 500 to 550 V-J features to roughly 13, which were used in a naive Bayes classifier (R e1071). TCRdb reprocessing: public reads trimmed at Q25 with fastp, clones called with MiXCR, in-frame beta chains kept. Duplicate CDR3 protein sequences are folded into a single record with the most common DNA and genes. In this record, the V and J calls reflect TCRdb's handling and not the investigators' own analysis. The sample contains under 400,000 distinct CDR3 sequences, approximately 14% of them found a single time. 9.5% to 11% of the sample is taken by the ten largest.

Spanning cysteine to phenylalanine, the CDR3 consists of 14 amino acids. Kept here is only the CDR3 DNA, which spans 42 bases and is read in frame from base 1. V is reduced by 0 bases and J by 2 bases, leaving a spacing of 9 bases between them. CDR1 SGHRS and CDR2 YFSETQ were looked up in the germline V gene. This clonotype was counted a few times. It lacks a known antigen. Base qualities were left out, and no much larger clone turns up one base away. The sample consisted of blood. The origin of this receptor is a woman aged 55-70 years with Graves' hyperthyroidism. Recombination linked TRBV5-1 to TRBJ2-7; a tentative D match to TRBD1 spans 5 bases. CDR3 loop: CASSLAWGPYEQYF. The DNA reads TGCGCCAGCAGCTTGGCCTGGGGCCCCTACGAGCAGTACTTC.